The following is a T cell receptor beta chain sequence with its context. This sample was taken from a study of blood T cell repertoires in COVID-19. The junction had 7 bases not matched to a gene; V was cut back by 5 bases and J by 3 bases. The CDR3 runs 15 residues. Germline V CDR1 and CDR2: SEHNR, FQNEAQ (reference sequence). Sequencing used immunoSEQ multiplex PCR; TCRdb keeps in-frame clones, though not all of them. The table shows 140,000 to 150,000 clones, with less than 90% occurring only once. The receptor was isolated from a man aged 25-40 years with COVID-19, enrolled during active disease. The V call is TRBV7-9, the J call TRBJ1-1; 9 bases line up with TRBD1. Sequencing was performed on peripheral blood. Here the CDR3 DNA reads TGTGCCAGCAGCATGGACAGGGGAAGCGACACTGAAGCTTTCTTT. It codes for CASSMDRGSDTEAFF.